Below, 19 T cell receptor beta chains from the same sample are listed, as sequenced in a study of T-cell reconstitution after alpha-beta-depleted transplantation in children. Unique molecular identifiers tagged the TCRbeta library. TCRdb re-analysed the PCR reads in MiXCR, keeping a single row per CDR3 protein. The sample holds about 580,000 distinct CDR3 sequences; over 25% are singletons and the top ten take 35% to 40%. The sample consisted of PBMCs, taken before TCRalphabeta/CD19-depleted stem cell transplant. These receptors were obtained from a boy under three years old with Wiskott-Aldrich syndrome, due to receive a stem cell transplant.

V gene TRBV5-5 combines with J gene TRBJ2-3, with D uncertain. CDR1 and CDR2 from the germline V gene are SGHKS and YYEKEE (reference sequence). The CDR3 spans 11 residues. V was pared by 4 bases and J by 6 bases, with 6 bases between. As DNA, the CDR3 is TGTGCCAGCAGCGAGTCGGATACGCAGTATTTT. Residues: CASSESDTQYF.

As concerns this clonotype: Because the CDR3's place on the DNA is in doubt, the DNA is left out and the CDR3 is given as listed by TCRdb. CDR3 region: CASILGQYEQYF. J is TRBJ2-7 and V is TRBV2; the D call in the table, TRBD1, was not verified against the DNA. The CDR3 numbers 12 amino acids, ends counted. Germline values: CDR1 SNHLY, CDR2 FYNNEI.

This clonotype was picked up a small number of times. The rearrangement uses TRBV5-1 and TRBJ2-1; 11 nucleotides align to TRBD2. Germline V gene data show CDR1 as SGHRS and CDR2 as YFSETQ. CDR3 length: 14 residues. Losses at the gene ends were 4 bases for V and 6 bases for J; bases not matched to a gene: 3. DNA for the CDR3: TGCGCCAGCAGCGCCGGGACTAGCGGCAATGAGCAGTTCTTC. Translating gives CASSAGTSGNEQFF.

This clonotype was observed a handful of times. This chain joins TRBV28 and TRBJ2-1; TRBD2 matches 7 bases. The CDR3 has 14 residues. Germline V CDR1 and CDR2: MDHEN, SYDVKM. The V and J ends lost 8 bases and 7 bases, in that order; junction bases with no gene match: 11. The DNA for the CDR3 is TGTGCCAGCGGCCTAGCGGCCCCCACTAATGAGCAGTTCTTC. Its translation: CASGLAAPTNEQFF.

The CDR3 loop is CASSQSGRSGRADTQYF. The CDR3 nucleotides read TGTGCCAGCAGCCAAAGCGGCCGTAGCGGGAGGGCAGATACGCAGTATTTT. This chain connects TRBV4-2 to TRBJ2-3; 11 bases line up with TRBD2. The V gene's germline CDR1 is LGHNA and CDR2 YNFKEQ. With V trimmed by 2 bases and J by 4 bases, 8 bases remained unmatched. The CDR3 extends over 17 amino acids.

This rearrangement joins TRBV19 to TRBJ2-1; D is undetermined. The CDR3 is 16 residues long. The V end lost 1 base, the J end lost 2 bases, and 12 bases lay between the germline ends. The germline V gene encodes CDR1 LNHDA and CDR2 SQIVND (reference sequence). The CDR3 nucleotides are TGTGCCAGTAGTATAGGGAAGTTGGGTGCCTACAATGAGCAGTTCTTC. Translated: CASSIGKLGAYNEQFF.

The rearrangement joins TRBV12-3 or TRBV12-4 to TRBJ2-5; D perhaps matches TRBD2 (5 bases). V gave up 3 bases and J gave up 5 bases, with 10 bases separating them. This CDR3 is 13 amino acids long. CDR3 protein: CASSFRGRETQYF. The CDR3 DNA reads as TGTGCCAGCAGTTTTCGGGGTCGGGAGACCCAGTACTTC.

This clonotype came up a few times. V is TRBV5-1 and J is TRBJ2-1; D unclear. Trimming cost V 0 bases and J 6 bases, with 10 bases left between them. The CDR3 is 14 residues long. Germline V CDR1 and CDR2: SGHRS, YFSETQ. Here the CDR3 DNA reads TGCGCCAGCAGCTTGGACCCAGTCGGCAATGAGCAGTTCTTC. Translated, it gives CASSLDPVGNEQFF.

This clonotype came up a few times. The chain has TRBV15 and TRBJ2-7; maybe TRBD2 (6 bases). The CDR3 is made up of 15 amino acids. Germline loops: CDR1 LNHNV, CDR2 YYDKDF (reference sequence). V dropped 5 bases and J dropped 3 bases, with 17 bases sitting between them. CDR3 bases: TGTGCCACCAGCCAAGGGCGGGACCCACTCTACGAGCAGTACTTC. This sequence encodes CATSQGRDPLYEQYF.

This clonotype was detected a few times. The genes are TRBV29-1 and TRBJ2-5; tentative D call: TRBD2 (7 bases). Germline V gives CDR1 SQVTM, CDR2 ANQGSEA. This CDR3 has 14 residues. V was pared by 3 bases and J by 0 bases, with 11 bases between. DNA for the CDR3: TGCAGCGTTGAGAGGGGGGGGAACCAAGAGACCCAGTACTTC. Residues: CSVERGGNQETQYF.

This clonotype appeared a few times. The rearrangement uses TRBV10-3 and TRBJ1-2; possible D gene TRBD1, 5 bases. V lost 2 bases and J 8 bases, leaving 12 bases between the germline ends. Germline loops: CDR1 ENHRY, CDR2 SYGVKD. The CDR3 is 13 amino acids. The CDR3 DNA sequence: TGTGCCATCAGTGAGCGGGGCGGACAAGGCTACACCTTC. Translation gives CAISERGGQGYTF.

This clonotype showed up just a few times. CDR3 region: CASGGQGGSEQYF. The DNA for the CDR3 is TGTGCCAGCGGTGGGCAGGGGGGAAGCGAGCAGTACTTC. This rearrangement joins TRBV11-2 to TRBJ2-7; TRBD1 is a possible D gene (7 bases). The CDR3 has 13 residues. Looked up from germline, CDR1 is SGHAT and CDR2 is FQNNGV. The germline V and J ends were trimmed by 8 bases and 6 bases, with 17 bases remaining between them.

The chain employs TRBV24-1 and TRBJ2-2, with 10 bases fitting TRBD1. Trimming at V came to 3 bases and at J to 5 bases, leaving 5 bases not matched to a gene. Germline CDR1 KGHDR, CDR2 SFDVKD. This CDR3 spans 16 amino acids. The CDR3 reads CATSDTDRGPTGELFF. In nucleotides, the CDR3 is TGTGCCACCAGTGATACTGACAGGGGGCCAACCGGGGAGCTGTTTTTT.

The sample holds a few counts of this clonotype. This chain connects TRBV5-1 to TRBJ2-7, with D perhaps TRBD2 (7 bases). The V gene's germline CDR1 is SGHRS and CDR2 YFSETQ. Trimming removed 4 bases at V and 3 bases at J, with 17 bases between. CDR3 length: 15 amino acids. The CDR3 sequence is CASSAGGTNNYEQYF. The DNA for the CDR3 is TGCGCCAGCAGCGCCGGGGGGACAAATAACTACGAGCAGTACTTC.

The V gene is TRBV27, the J gene TRBJ2-1; 11 bases agree with TRBD2. The CDR3 loop spans 15 amino acids. Unmatched junction bases numbered 11, after V lost 9 bases and J lost 7 bases. Looked up from germline, CDR1 is MNHEY and CDR2 is SMNVEV (reference sequence). The CDR3 spells CARTPLAGVGNEQFF. DNA of the CDR3: TGTGCCAGAACTCCACTAGCGGGAGTTGGGAATGAGCAGTTCTTC.

A few counts support this clonotype. The CDR3: CATTGTRGETQYF. Written as DNA, the CDR3 is TGTGCCACGACAGGGACGAGGGGAGAGACCCAGTACTTC. The chain couples TRBV10-3 to TRBJ2-5; 7 nucleotides agree with TRBD1. Germline CDR1 and CDR2: ENHRY and SYGVKD. CDR3 length: 13 amino acids. Germline trimming cut 10 bases from V and 4 bases from J; bases unmatched to any gene: 9.

In this sample, this clonotype is medium-sized. This chain links TRBV27 with TRBJ1-1; D call uncertain. V lost 4 bases and J lost 4, with 13 bases in between. Germline V gene data show CDR1 as MNHEY and CDR2 as SMNVEV (reference sequence). The CDR3 has 14 amino acids. This chain's CDR3 is CASSSVREATEAFF. CDR3 sequence (DNA): TGTGCCAGCAGTTCGGTACGGGAAGCCACTGAAGCTTTCTTT.

The V gene is TRBV5-1, the J gene TRBJ2-4, with TRBD1 matching over 7 bases. Germline values: CDR1 SGHRS, CDR2 YFSETQ. This CDR3 has 16 residues. After removal of 5 bases from V and 0 bases from J, the junction contained 8 bases not matched to a gene. CDR3 DNA sequence: TGCGCCAGCAGGTCCACAGGGGACCTAGCCAAAAACATTCAGTACTTC. Amino acids: CASRSTGDLAKNIQYF.

The chain has TRBV5-1 and TRBJ2-3, with D perhaps TRBD1 or TRBD2 (5 bases each). Germline V gene data show CDR1 as SGHRS and CDR2 as YFSETQ. V lost 2 bases and J lost 4, with 14 bases in between. The CDR3 has 15 residues. The CDR3: CASSFDPQGPDTQYF. The DNA of the CDR3 is TGCGCCAGCAGCTTTGATCCCCAGGGACCAGATACGCAGTATTTT.